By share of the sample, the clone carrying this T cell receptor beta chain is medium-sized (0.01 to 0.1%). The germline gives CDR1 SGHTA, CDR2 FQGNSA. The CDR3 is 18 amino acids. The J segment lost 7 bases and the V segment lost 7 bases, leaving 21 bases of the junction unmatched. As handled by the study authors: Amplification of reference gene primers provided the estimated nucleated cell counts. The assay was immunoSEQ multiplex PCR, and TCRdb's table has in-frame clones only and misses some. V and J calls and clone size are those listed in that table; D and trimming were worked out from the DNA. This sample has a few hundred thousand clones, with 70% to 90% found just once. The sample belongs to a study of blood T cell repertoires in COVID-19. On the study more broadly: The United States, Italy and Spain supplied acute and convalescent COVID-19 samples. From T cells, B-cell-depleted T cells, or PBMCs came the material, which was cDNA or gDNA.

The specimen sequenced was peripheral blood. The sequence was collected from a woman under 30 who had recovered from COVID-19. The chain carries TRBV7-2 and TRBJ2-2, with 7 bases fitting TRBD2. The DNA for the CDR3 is TGTGCCAGCACCGAACCTTCGACTAGCCAGGCGTTTGGCGGGGAGCTGTTTTTT. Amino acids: CASTEPSTSQAFGGELFF. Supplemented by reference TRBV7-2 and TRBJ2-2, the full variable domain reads GAGVSQSPSNKVTEKGKDVELRCDPISGHTALYWYRQSLGQGLEFLIYFQGNSAPDKSGLPSDRFSAERTGGSVSTLTIQRTQQEDSAVYLCASTEPSTSQAFGGELFFGEGSRLTVL.